These T cell receptor beta chains were read from a single sample in a study of cytomegalovirus exposure and HLA in healthy donors. Data came from immunoSEQ multiplex PCR; TCRdb stores just in-frame clones and leaves some out. The sample holds about 150,000 clones, around 70% seen once. Input material: PBMCs. These receptors were collected from a man aged 40-55 years in good health and CMV-seronegative. The CDR3 runs from the conserved cysteine through the conserved F or W.

v_gene: TRBV6-5
j_gene: TRBJ2-3
len: 13
CDR3aa: CASSYSIADTQYF

v_gene: TRBV6-1
j_gene: TRBJ1-1
len: 15
CDR3aa: CASSAEEGGNTEAFF

v_gene: TRBV5-4
j_gene: TRBJ2-7
len: 13
CDR3aa: CASSLDEVDEQYF

v_gene: TRBV6-1
j_gene: TRBJ1-1
len: 14
CDR3aa: CASREGIWNTEAFF

v_gene: TRBV6-1
j_gene: TRBJ2-6
len: 16
CDR3aa: CASSETRGSGANVLTF

v_gene: TRBV2
j_gene: TRBJ2-2
len: 11
CDR3aa: CASSEKTRMFF

v_gene: TRBV15
j_gene: TRBJ2-3
len: 10
CDR3aa: CATGQYTQYF

v_gene: TRBV9
j_gene: TRBJ1-1
len: 13
CDR3aa: CASSVGMNTEAFF

v_gene: TRBV5-1
j_gene: TRBJ2-7
len: 13
CDR3aa: CASSTQTNYEQYF

v_gene: TRBV5-1
j_gene: TRBJ2-7
len: 16
CDR3aa: CASTPSLGTGGYEQYF

v_gene: TRBV4-1
j_gene: TRBJ1-2
len: 15
CDR3aa: CASSLRTGGMDGYTF

v_gene: TRBV5-1
j_gene: TRBJ2-3
len: 14
CDR3aa: CASSLQTSTDTQYF

v_gene: TRBV6-5
j_gene: TRBJ1-4
len: 13
CDR3aa: CASSSGVWEKLFF

v_gene: TRBV10-2
j_gene: TRBJ2-1
len: 14
CDR3aa: CASNRFQGQGEQFF

v_gene: TRBV5-1
j_gene: TRBJ1-1
len: 16
CDR3aa: CASRFAGTGSSTEAFF

v_gene: TRBV29-1
j_gene: TRBJ1-2
len: 17
CDR3aa: CSVDGQGTRIGGYGYTF

v_gene: TRBV7-2
j_gene: TRBJ2-3
len: 17
CDR3aa: CASSLGGTGGGTDTQYF

v_gene: TRBV7-9
j_gene: TRBJ1-2
len: 16
CDR3aa: CASSPLRDRVFQGYTF

v_gene: TRBV7-9
j_gene: TRBJ2-7
len: 16
CDR3aa: CASSVLTGQRTYEQYF

v_gene: TRBV2
j_gene: TRBJ2-7
len: 13
CDR3aa: CASTLDSTHEQYF

v_gene: TRBV5-4
j_gene: TRBJ2-1
len: 16
CDR3aa: CASSSPRGGQYNEQFF

v_gene: TRBV15
j_gene: TRBJ1-1
len: 14
CDR3aa: CATSSRQRPTEAFF

v_gene: TRBV7-9
j_gene: TRBJ2-3
len: 17
CDR3aa: CSSSLARTSISTDTQYF

v_gene: TRBV5-4
j_gene: TRBJ2-1
len: 14
CDR3aa: CASSLARNYNEQFF

v_gene: TRBV10-3
j_gene: TRBJ2-7
len: 13
CDR3aa: CAISESRGDEQYF

v_gene: TRBV4-1
j_gene: TRBJ2-6
len: 18
CDR3aa: CASSQLVTGNSGANVLTF

v_gene: TRBV12-5
j_gene: TRBJ2-4
len: 18
CDR3aa: CASGLVYRRESPKNIQYF

v_gene: TRBV7-9
j_gene: TRBJ2-7
len: 14
CDR3aa: CASSSPTSNYEQYF